Here is one T cell receptor (beta chain) with its context. This clone has just one count. Its antigen is not yet known. The sample holds no much larger clone one base away, and base qualities are not on file. The cohort consisted of approximately 670 healthy bone marrow donors. Cohort members were all nominally healthy when sampled, although unrecorded immune exposures were likely present. The donor was CMV seropositive and was included in the group of around 300 seropositive cohort members. Each donor provided a peripheral blood sample, and peripheral blood mononuclear cells were used for TCR beta sequencing. The Qiagen DNeasy Blood Extraction Kit was used to extract genomic DNA from the blood cell samples. The data derive from a study of cytomegalovirus exposure and HLA in healthy donors (TCRdb year 2017). Broadly, across the study: In an earlier analysis of several hundred of the donors, 276 Gb of sequence data and 90 million to 130 million unique TCR beta sequences from 180 million or so T cells were reported. An early release covering about 600 HLA-typed donors comprised about 310 gigabases of sequencing data and roughly 86 million unique TCR sequences. The genetic ancestry cluster associated with self-reported Caucasian donors included 81% of the roughly 400 genotyped donors. The study aimed to test whether cataloging public T cell receptors could reveal signatures of past pathogen exposure. The study profiled the T cell repertoires of about 640 subjects by immunosequencing and related them to cytomegalovirus serostatus. In addition to the first cohort of 666 subjects, a separate validation cohort of approximately 120 different subjects was used. The study combined high-throughput TCR immunosequencing, statistical association of individual TCRs with disease status, and machine learning to predict cytomegalovirus infection status. A later analysis re-analyzed previously published TCR beta repertoires from 550 to 700 donors and added high-resolution HLA genotyping to study TCR occurrence patterns. Rather than using new phenotypic data, the later analysis identified candidate immune exposures from TCR beta sequences and from how often those sequences occurred across donors. To decide whether each TCR beta V gene segment behaved as functional or pseudogenic, an earlier analysis of approximately 600 of the donors relied on high-throughput TCR beta sequencing. Donor age, sex, ethnicity and CMV serostatus were compiled alongside the repertoire data. Genome-wide SNP genotypes for about 55% of the roughly 670 donors were used in a later genetic analysis, which treated that subset as a discovery cohort. All discovery cohort repertoires had been generated on a single sequencing platform. Both class I and class II loci were covered by HLA typing, at four-digit resolution. The number of typed donors differed by locus: about 620-640 for A, B, C, DRB1 and DQB1; 522 for DQA1; over 600 for DPA1; and some 470 for DPB1. Because of strong linkage in the cohort, five DR-DQ haplotypes were treated as single units for association and clustering. Among some 410 genotyped donors of the cohort, an average of around 240,000 unique TCR beta nucleotide sequences were sequenced per donor, roughly 20% of them non-productive. The full study reports these points: The study gave a list of roughly 150 TCR beta chains associated with cytomegalovirus. When HLA alleles, especially DR and DQ, strongly co-occurred, TCR associations were difficult to assign to individual alleles. Roughly uniform sequencing depth across donors was assumed in presence/absence analyses, although this assumption may not hold. Most CMV-associated TCR beta chains appeared to be HLA-restricted in a later analysis, and the HLA associations seemed to be driven largely by CMV exposure. In an earlier analysis of approximately 590 of the donors, most TCR beta V segments appeared in productive rearrangements about 90% or about 30% of the time, broadly matching IMGT annotations. The only immune exposure information available for the cohort was CMV serostatus. Because HLA typing was missing for some donors at each locus, association tests included only the typed subset. At a false discovery rate of 0.05, a later analysis linked about 16,000 TCR beta sequences to specific HLA alleles. Compared with the 666-donor mean, donors in an Asian-associated ancestry cluster had fewer N-insertions in productive TCRs, according to a later genetic analysis. A further reported finding was that TCR beta sequences accurately predicted the HLA-A and HLA-B alleles for most subjects in the first cohort. A later analysis found that TCR association rates varied across HLA loci, with DRB1 alleles showing the most associated TCRs and HLA-C alleles the fewest. A later analysis found that HLA-associated TCR beta chains were more clonally expanded and had lower generation probabilities than equally common non-associated chains. Linkage disequilibrium might explain the correlated functional status among segregating V segments, but an unknown experimental factor could not be ruled out. A group of highly shared sequence variants was considered likely to be a technical artifact of the sequencing pipeline. A later genetic analysis associated a missense DCLRE1C variant with V-gene and J-gene trimming of TCR beta chains, and an independent cohort replicated the association. According to the authors, the approach could potentially be generalized to other disease states and immunological phenotypes. A few of the identified cytomegalovirus-associated TCR beta chains were confirmed in vitro to be specific for cytomegalovirus antigens. Some IMGT-functional V segments, including TRBV6-2 and TRBV6-3, could not be distinguished by the 87-base-pair reads and were therefore excluded. In both the original and validation cohorts, the classifier was reported to diagnose cytomegalovirus status with high specificity and sensitivity. In a later analysis, several top co-occurrence clusters were reported to appear linked to parvovirus B19, influenza, CMV and Epstein-Barr virus. The cohort was sequenced for TCR beta chains only, and without alpha or paired-chain data the features that could be detected were limited. Most TCR sequences were observed very rarely across donors, whereas some public TCRs were present in many individuals. Because counts were too low, roughly 16 rarely observed V segments, including chromosome 9 orphons, were left out of the earlier analysis of several hundred of the donors.

Per the germline V gene (reference sequence), PRHDT is the CDR1 and FYEKMQ is the CDR2. V is cut by 0 bases and J by 10 bases, and the space between the germline ends is 10 bases. Taken from cysteine to phenylalanine, the CDR3 has 13 residues. The kept DNA is CDR3 alone, 39 bases in frame from the first base. Libraries were constructed by the immunoSEQ multiplex PCR assay. A mixture of 60 forward primers for TCR Vbeta segments and 13 reverse primers for TCR Jbeta segments was used in the multiplex PCR. The CDR3 region of rearranged TCR beta genes was amplified from genomic DNA with a multiplex PCR assay. Amplified TCR beta libraries were sequenced as 87-base-pair reads on the Illumina HiSeq System. The study's own analysis went as follows. Across the roughly 640 repertoires, a later analysis counted 60 million to 90 million unique TCR beta chains, roughly 11 million of which were shared by at least two donors. Raw reads were error-corrected and collapsed into unique sequences with a nearest-neighbor algorithm that merged closely related sequences to remove PCR and sequencing errors. To assign V, D and J gene segments, CDR3 sequences were aligned to IMGT reference sequences. For a sequence to be retained, a match of at least six nucleotides was required to both a V gene segment and a J gene segment. Rearrangements were classified as productive when the CDR3 lacked stop codons and remained in frame with V and J, and all other rearrangements were classified as non-productive. CDR3 was defined according to IMGT convention as the region running from the second conserved V-encoded cysteine to the conserved J-encoded phenylalanine. The earlier analysis of 550 to 650 of the donors excluded any sequence lacking an unambiguous match to a single V gene segment. In an earlier analysis of some 590 of the donors, a V segment was called functional when productive rearrangements were above 56.7%, and segregating when the standard deviation between donors exceeded 5%. A statistical classification framework was built to diagnose cytomegalovirus status from the catalog of TCR beta chain sequences. A later analysis assigned V and J genes by comparing TCR nucleotide sequences with IMGT/GENE-DB human TR gene sequences. A later analysis assigned CDR3 sequences and most-parsimonious VDJ recombination scenarios with the TCRdist pipeline. In a later analysis, each TCR beta chain was defined by its CDR3 amino acid sequence together with its V-gene family, and reads without a unique V-gene family were excluded. To address suspected cross-contamination and a sequencing artifact, a later analysis removed several hundred highly shared, low-generation-probability nucleotide sequences. In a later analysis, a clonal expansion index was calculated for each public chain from normalized within-repertoire ranks of inferred template counts. In a later analysis, generation probabilities were computed using a VDJ recombination model fitted to out-of-frame rearrangements, and the results were checked against IGoR. In a later analysis, TCR-TCR, TCR-HLA and TCR-CMV co-occurrence was scored with hypergeometric tests, and a repertoire-size bias correction was applied to TCR pairs. To estimate false discovery rates, a later analysis permuted the HLA or CMV assignments 20 times. In a later analysis, co-occurring TCRs were grouped using DBSCAN, and TCRdist sequence similarity was added for clustering within HLA-allele-positive subsets. For co-occurrence clustering, repertoires with fewer than 30,000 or more than 120,000 public chains were excluded, along with roughly five repertoires with anomalous nucleotide sharing. TCRdb's version of the immuneACCESS table is confined to in-frame rearrangements and falls short of the full clone set. An unresolved V gene accounts for under half of the shortfall where checked; the remainder is of unknown origin. V and J calls and clone size are given by that table; D and trimming were obtained from the DNA. The sample table shows about 180,000 clones, and roughly 77% are seen once. The ten largest clonotypes hold 1% of the sample.

This chain is built from TRBV13 and TRBJ2-1; the D gene is not confidently resolved. The receptor's source is a woman aged 45-65 years in good health and CMV-seropositive. Sequencing was performed on PBMCs. The DNA sequence is as follows: TGTGCCAGCAGCTTAGGCCCCTCTCGGGAGCAGTTCTTC. Its translation is CASSLGPSREQFF.